This T cell receptor beta chain was documented in a study of blood T cell repertoires in COVID-19. This CDR3 has 14 amino acids. V lost 4 bases and J lost 5, with 12 bases in between. Germline lookup yields CDR1 WNHNN and CDR2 SYGVQD (reference sequence). TCRdb's copy holds only in-frame clones and misses some; the assay was immunoSEQ multiplex PCR. The data contain tens of thousands of clones, 65% to 85% of them singletons. This sequence was found in a human donor in a cohort sampled during active COVID-19. The chain couples TRBV10-1 to TRBJ2-1; weak D call: TRBD1 (6 bases). Sequencing was carried out using peripheral blood. DNA of the CDR3: TGCGCCAGCAGTGGTGGGGGCCCGGACAATGAGCAGTTCTTC. Translated, it gives CASSGGGPDNEQFF.